This T cell receptor beta chain is drawn from a study of T cell responses to AZD1222 COVID-19 vaccine. Repertoires were generated with immunoSEQ multiplex PCR, while TCRdb's copy carries only in-frame clones and drops some. The data show about 160,000 clones, roughly 90% seen once. The CDR3 runs 13 residues. Per the germline V gene, CDR1 is SNHLY and CDR2 is FYNNEI. Trimming cost V 8 bases and J 6 bases; bases outside gene matches: 7. Worth noting for this clone: Antigen specificity is unknown.

Findings and limits, study-wide: Two AZD1222 administrations were followed by greater Spike-specific TCR breadth and depth. Females made up more of the donors, who were largely white British, and clonal diversity may have come out too low. Reports indicate that nearly half of spike-specific TCRs are directed at unmutated variant regions. Among vaccine-associated CD4 TCRs, coverage spanned spike, with dominance at 160-218 and 743-854.

This TCR was recovered from an adult who received the AZD1222 COVID-19 vaccine. The material was peripheral blood, obtained 28 days after the second AZD1222 dose. The chain uses TRBV2 and TRBJ2-1, with 7 bases matching TRBD2. The CDR3, as DNA: TGTGCCAGCGGGCTAGCGGAATCCAATGAGCAGTTCTTC. It codes for CASGLAESNEQFF. The variable domain in full, with the rest retrieved from reference TRBV2 and TRBJ2-1, is EPEVTQTPSHQVTQMGQEVILRCVPISNHLYFYWYRQILGQKVEFLVSFYNNEISEKSEIFDDQFSVERPDGSNFTLKIRSTKLEDSAMYFCASGLAESNEQFFGPGTRLTVL.